These 11 T cell receptor beta chains came from one sample sequenced in a study of T cells after yellow fever vaccination. One entry per CDR3 protein results from TCRdb running MiXCR on the 5' RACE reads. The repertoire consists of 30,000 or so distinct CDR3 sequences, with 5% to 8.5% occurring once and the leading ten covering roughly 22%. The input for sequencing was PBMCs, either bulk or a sorted T-cell subset (CD4+, CD8+, memory, or dextramer-sorted; not recorded which), taken on the day of the first yellow fever vaccination. These receptor sequences come from a man younger than 35 who received the YFV17D yellow fever vaccine.

This clonotype was seen ten or more times. The chain is built from TRBV5-1 and TRBJ2-3; D unclear. CDR1 and CDR2 from the germline V gene are SGHRS and YFSETQ. V lost 4 bases and J 0 bases, leaving 9 bases between the germline ends. CDR3 length: 14 amino acids. DNA of the CDR3: TGCGCCAGCAGCCCACACTCTAGCACAGATACGCAGTATTTT. It is translated as CASSPHSSTDTQYF. Using reference TRBV5-1 and TRBJ2-3 for the parts outside the CDR3, the full variable domain is KAGVTQTPRYLIKTRGQQVTLSCSPISGHRSVSWYQQTPGQGLQFLFEYFSETQRNKGNFPGRFSGRQFSNSRSEMNVSTLELGDSALYLCASSPHSSTDTQYFGPGTRLTVL.

This clonotype showed up many times. The gene calls are TRBV27 and TRBJ1-6; TRBD1 is a possible D gene (6 bases). Germline V gene data show CDR1 as MNHEY and CDR2 as SMNVEV (reference sequence). V lost 10 bases, J lost 6 bases, and 13 bases lay in between. The CDR3 totals 13 residues. CDR3 bases: TGTGCCACCGCAGGACAGTCTAATTCACCCCTCCACTTT. It encodes CATAGQSNSPLHF.

This clonotype was seen ten or more times. This chain connects TRBV7-2 to TRBJ1-1; weak D call: TRBD1 (5 bases). CDR3 length equals 15 residues. Between the trimmed V and J ends, which lost 6 bases and 4 bases, there was a span of 18 bases. In germline, CDR1 is SGHTA, CDR2 FQGNSA. The CDR3 region is CASRTWAGFATEAFF. CDR3 bases: TGTGCCAGCAGGACCTGGGCAGGGTTCGCCACTGAAGCTTTCTTT.

About this clonotype: It may be a read error: a sequence one base away is much more abundant. The J gene is TRBJ1-1, the V gene TRBV5-1; D perhaps matches TRBD1 (6 bases). The V end lost 4 bases, the J end lost 5 bases, and 12 bases lay between the germline ends. This CDR3 has 13 residues. The V gene's germline CDR1 is SGHRS and CDR2 YFSETQ. This chain's CDR3 is CASSMGARTEAFF. The CDR3 nucleotides read TGCGCCAGCAGCATGGGGGCGAGGACTGAAGCTTTCTTT.

This clonotype appeared a few times. The CDR3: CASSFPSSGRSTDTQYF. Written as DNA, the CDR3 is TGTGCCAGCAGCTTCCCAAGTAGCGGACGCAGCACAGATACGCAGTATTTT. The V gene is TRBV7-3, the J gene TRBJ2-3; weak D call: TRBD2 (6 bases). CDR3 size: 17 residues. Germline V gene sequence: CDR1 SGHTA, CDR2 FQGTGA. Trimming took 3 bases from V and 0 from J, leaving 16 bases between them.

This clonotype was picked up many times. The V and J genes are TRBV5-1 and TRBJ2-7; 9 bases fit TRBD1. The J segment lost 5 bases and the V segment lost 3 bases, leaving 6 bases of the junction unmatched. The CDR3 sequence is 14 residues long. Germline lookup yields CDR1 SGHRS and CDR2 YFSETQ. DNA for the CDR3: TGCGCCAGCAGCTCCCGGGACAGGGTCAACGAGCAGTACTTC. Protein sequence: CASSSRDRVNEQYF.

This clonotype was counted many times. V and J are TRBV6-5 and TRBJ2-7, with D perhaps matching TRBD2 (5 bases). Germline assignment: CDR1 MNHEY and CDR2 SVGAGI. Trimming took 0 bases from V and 0 from J, leaving 9 bases between them. This CDR3 contains 15 residues. The CDR3 loop reads CASSYSLGASYEQYF. CDR3 DNA sequence: TGTGCCAGCAGTTACTCGCTGGGAGCCTCCTACGAGCAGTACTTC.

There are many counts of this clonotype. An end of the junction does not agree with germline; a read error may underlie this. This chain links TRBV20-1 with TRBJ1-6; D is possibly TRBD1 (5 bases). Germline V gene data show CDR1 as DFQATT and CDR2 as SNEGSKA (reference sequence). The CDR3 is 12 amino acids. The CDR3 spells CSASPGSSPLHF. As DNA, the CDR3 is TGCAGCGCTAGCCCAGGGAGTTCACCCCTCCACTTT.

The chain couples TRBV28 to TRBJ1-2; possible D gene TRBD1, 6 bases. The CDR3 has 14 amino acids. V was clipped by 8 bases and J by 6 bases, with 19 bases between them. Germline assignment: CDR1 MDHEN and CDR2 SYDVKM. This CDR3 reads CASGLTGKLNGYTF. The DNA of the CDR3 is TGTGCCAGCGGTCTAACAGGGAAGTTGAATGGCTACACCTTC.

This clonotype was observed many times. The chain has TRBV7-3 and TRBJ2-3; no clear D gene. CDR3 size: 17 residues. The V gene lost 3 bases and the J gene lost 0 bases, with 16 bases spanning the gap. CDR1 is SGHTA, CDR2 FQGTGA, per germline. CDR3 region: CASSFLPGASSTDTQYF. DNA of the CDR3: TGTGCCAGCAGCTTTCTTCCGGGTGCCTCTAGCACAGATACGCAGTATTTT.

There are many counts of this clonotype. The V and J genes are TRBV4-3 and TRBJ2-1; TRBD2 aligns across 8 bases. The J segment lost 7 bases and the V segment lost 3 bases, leaving 8 bases of the junction unmatched. Germline V gene lookup returns CDR1 LGHNA and CDR2 YSLEER. The CDR3 loop spans 15 amino acids. Here the CDR3 DNA reads TGCGCCAGCAGCCAGCCCAGCGGGGGTAGGAATGAGCAGTTCTTC. Protein product: CASSQPSGGRNEQFF.